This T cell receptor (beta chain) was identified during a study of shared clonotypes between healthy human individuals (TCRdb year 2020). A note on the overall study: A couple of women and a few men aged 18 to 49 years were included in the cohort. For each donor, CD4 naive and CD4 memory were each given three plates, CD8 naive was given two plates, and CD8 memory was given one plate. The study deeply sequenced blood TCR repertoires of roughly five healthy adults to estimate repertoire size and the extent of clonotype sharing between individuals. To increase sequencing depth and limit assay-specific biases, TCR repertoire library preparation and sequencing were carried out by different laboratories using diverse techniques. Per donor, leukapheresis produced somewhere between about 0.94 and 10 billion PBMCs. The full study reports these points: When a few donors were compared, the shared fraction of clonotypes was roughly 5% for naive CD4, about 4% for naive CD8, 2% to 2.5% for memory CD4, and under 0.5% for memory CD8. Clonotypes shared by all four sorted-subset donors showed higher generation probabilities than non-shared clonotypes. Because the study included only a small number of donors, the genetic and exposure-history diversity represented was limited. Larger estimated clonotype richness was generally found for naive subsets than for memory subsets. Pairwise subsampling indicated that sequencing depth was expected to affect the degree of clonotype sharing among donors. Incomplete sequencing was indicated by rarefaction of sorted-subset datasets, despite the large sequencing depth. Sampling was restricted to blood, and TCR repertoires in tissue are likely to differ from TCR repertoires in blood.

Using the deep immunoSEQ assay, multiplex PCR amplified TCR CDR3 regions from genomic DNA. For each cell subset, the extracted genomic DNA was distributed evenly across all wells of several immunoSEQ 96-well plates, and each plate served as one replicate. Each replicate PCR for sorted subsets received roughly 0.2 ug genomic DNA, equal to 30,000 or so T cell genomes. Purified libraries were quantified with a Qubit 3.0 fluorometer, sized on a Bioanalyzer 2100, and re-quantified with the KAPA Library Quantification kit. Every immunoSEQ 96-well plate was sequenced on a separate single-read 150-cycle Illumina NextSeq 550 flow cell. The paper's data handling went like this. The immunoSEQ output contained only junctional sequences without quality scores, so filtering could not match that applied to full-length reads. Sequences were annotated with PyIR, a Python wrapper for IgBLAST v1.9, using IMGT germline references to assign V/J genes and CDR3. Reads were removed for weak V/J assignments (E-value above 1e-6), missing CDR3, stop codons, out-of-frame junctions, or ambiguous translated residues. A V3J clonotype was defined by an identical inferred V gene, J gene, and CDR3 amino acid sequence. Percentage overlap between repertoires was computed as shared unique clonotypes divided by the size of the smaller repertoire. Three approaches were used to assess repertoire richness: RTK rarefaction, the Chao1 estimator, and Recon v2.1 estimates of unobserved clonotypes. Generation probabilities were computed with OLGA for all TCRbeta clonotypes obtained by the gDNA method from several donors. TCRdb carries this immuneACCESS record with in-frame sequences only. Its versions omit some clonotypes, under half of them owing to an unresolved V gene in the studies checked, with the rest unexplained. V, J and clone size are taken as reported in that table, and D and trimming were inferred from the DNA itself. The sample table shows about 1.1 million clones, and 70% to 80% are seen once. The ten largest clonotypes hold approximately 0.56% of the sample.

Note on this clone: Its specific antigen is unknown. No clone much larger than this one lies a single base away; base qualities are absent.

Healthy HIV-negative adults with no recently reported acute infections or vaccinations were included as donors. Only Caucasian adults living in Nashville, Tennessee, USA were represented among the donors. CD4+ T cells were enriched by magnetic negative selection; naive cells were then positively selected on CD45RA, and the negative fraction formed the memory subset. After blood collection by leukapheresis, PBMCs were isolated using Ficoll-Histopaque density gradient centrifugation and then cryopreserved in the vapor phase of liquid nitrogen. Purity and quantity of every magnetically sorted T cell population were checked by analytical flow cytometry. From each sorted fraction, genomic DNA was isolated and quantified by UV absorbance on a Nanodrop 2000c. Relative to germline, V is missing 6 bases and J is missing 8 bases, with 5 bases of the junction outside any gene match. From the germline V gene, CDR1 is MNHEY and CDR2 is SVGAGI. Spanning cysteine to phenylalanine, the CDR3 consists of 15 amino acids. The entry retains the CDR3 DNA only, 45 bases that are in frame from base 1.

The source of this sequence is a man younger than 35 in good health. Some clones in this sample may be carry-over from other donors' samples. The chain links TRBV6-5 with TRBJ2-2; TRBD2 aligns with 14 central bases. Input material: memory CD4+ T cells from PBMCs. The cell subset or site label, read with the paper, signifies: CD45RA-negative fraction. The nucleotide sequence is TGTGCCAGCAGCAGCGGGACTAGCGGGAGAGGGGAGCTGTTTTTT. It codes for CASSSGTSGRGELFF.